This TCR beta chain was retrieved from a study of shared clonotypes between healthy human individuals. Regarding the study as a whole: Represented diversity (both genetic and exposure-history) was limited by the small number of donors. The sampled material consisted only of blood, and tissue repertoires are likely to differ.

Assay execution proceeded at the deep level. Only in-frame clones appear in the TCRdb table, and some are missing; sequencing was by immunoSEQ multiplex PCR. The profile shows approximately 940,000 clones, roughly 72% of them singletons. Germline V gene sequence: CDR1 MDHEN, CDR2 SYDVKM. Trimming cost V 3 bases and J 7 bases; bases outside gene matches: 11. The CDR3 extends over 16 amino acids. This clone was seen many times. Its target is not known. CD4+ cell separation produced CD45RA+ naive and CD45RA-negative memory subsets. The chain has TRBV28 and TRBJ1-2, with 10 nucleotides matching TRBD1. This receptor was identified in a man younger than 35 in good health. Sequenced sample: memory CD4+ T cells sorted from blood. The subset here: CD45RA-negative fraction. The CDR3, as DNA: TGTGCCAGCAGTTTTATCCAAGACAGGGGGCCGGGTGGCTACACCTTC. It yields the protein CASSFIQDRGPGGYTF.